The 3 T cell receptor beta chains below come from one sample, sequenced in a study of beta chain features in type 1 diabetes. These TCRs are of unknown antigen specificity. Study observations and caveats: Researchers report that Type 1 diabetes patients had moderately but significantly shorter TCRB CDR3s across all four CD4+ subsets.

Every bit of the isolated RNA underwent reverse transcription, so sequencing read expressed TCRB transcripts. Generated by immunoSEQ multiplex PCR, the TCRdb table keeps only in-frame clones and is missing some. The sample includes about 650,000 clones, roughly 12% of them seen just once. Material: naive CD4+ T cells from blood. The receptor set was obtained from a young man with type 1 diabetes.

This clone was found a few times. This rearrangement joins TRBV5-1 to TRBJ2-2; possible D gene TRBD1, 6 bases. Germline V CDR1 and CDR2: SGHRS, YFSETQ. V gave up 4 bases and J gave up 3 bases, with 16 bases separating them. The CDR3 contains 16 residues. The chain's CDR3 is CASSPVVGADTGELFF. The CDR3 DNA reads TGCGCCAGCAGCCCGGTGGTGGGGGCGGACACCGGGGAGCTGTTTTTT.

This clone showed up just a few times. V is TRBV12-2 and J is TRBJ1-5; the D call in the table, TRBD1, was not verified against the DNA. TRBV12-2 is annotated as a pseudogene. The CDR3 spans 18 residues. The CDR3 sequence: CASRFSGQGSISNQPQHF. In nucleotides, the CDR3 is TGTGCAAGTCGCTTTTCCGGACAGGGGAGTATTAGCAATCAGCCCCAGCATTTT.

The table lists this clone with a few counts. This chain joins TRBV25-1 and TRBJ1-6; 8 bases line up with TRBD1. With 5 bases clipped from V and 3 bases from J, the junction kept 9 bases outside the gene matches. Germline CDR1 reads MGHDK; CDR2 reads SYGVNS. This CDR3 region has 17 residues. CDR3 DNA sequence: TGTGCCAGCAGTCCAGGACAGGGTTCTGGCTATAATTCACCCCTCCACTTT. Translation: CASSPGQGSGYNSPLHF.